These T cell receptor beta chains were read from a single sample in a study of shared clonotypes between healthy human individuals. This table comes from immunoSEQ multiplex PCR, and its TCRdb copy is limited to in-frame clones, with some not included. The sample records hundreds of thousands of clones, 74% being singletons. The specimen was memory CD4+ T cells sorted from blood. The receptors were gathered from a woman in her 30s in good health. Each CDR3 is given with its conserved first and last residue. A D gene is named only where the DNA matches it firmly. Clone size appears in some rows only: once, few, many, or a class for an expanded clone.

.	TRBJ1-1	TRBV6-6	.	TGTGCCAGCAGCCGGAACAGTGAAGCTTTCTTT	CASSRNSEAFF
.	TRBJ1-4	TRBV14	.	TGTGCCAGCAGCCCTAGGTCAGTGAATGAAAAACTGTTTTTT	CASSPRSVNEKLFF
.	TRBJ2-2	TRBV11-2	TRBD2	TGTGCCAGCAGCTCCGGACTAGCGGGAGTTGGCGGGGAGCTGTTTTTT	CASSSGLAGVGGELFF
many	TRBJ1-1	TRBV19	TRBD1	TGTGCCAGTAGTCTACAGGGGACGCGACTGACAAGGAACACTGAAGCTTTCTTT	CASSLQGTRLTRNTEAFF
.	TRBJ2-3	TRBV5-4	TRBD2	TGTGCCAGCAGGCCCCCGGGACTAGCGGACACAGATACGCAGTATTTT	CASRPPGLADTDTQYF
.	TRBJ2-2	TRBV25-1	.	TGTGCCAGCATTGAAGCGAACACCGGGGAGCTGTTTTTT	CASIEANTGELFF
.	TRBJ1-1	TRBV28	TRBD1	TGTGCCAGCAGTGAAACCGGGGGACAGGGGAATACTGAAGCTTTCTTT	CASSETGGQGNTEAFF
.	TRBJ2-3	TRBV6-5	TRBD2	TGTGCCAGCAGTTCCTCAGCGGGAGCCGCAGATACGCAGTATTTT	CASSSSAGAADTQYF
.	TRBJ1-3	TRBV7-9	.	TGTGCCAGCAGCTTAGCGGGACCAGGGAGAGGAAACACCATATATTTT	CASSLAGPGRGNTIYF
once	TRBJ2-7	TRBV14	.	TGTGCCAGCAGCCAGCAGCGGGCCTCCTACGAGCAGTACTTC	CASSQQRASYEQYF
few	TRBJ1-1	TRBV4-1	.	TGCGCCAGCAGCCAAAGGGGCTTTTTCGCCACTGAAGCTTTCTTT	CASSQRGFFATEAFF
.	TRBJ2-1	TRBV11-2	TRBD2	TGTGCCAGCAGCTCCCTAGGACTAGATGAGCAGTTCTTC	CASSSLGLDEQFF
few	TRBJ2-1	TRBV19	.	TGTGCCAGTAGCCAGAGGGGCCATGAGCAGTTCTTC	CASSQRGHEQFF
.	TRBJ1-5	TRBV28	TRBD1	TGTGCCAGCAGGACAGGGTCCAATCAGCCCCAGCATTTT	CASRTGSNQPQHF
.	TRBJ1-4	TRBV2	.	TGTGCCAGCAGTGTATCCCGGATTAATGAAAAACTGTTTTTT	CASSVSRINEKLFF
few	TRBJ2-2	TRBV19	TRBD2	TGTGCCAGTATTGGGACTAGCGGGACCGGGGAGCTGTTTTTT	CASIGTSGTGELFF
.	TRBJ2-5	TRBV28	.	TGTGCCAGCACCGCGTTGTGGGGTCCAGAGACCCAGTACTTC	CASTALWGPETQYF
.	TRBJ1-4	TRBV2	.	TGTGCCAGCAGCCAGACTGATGAAAAACTGTTTTTT	CASSQTDEKLFF
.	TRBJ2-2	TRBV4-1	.	TGCGCCAGCAGTTGGAGGGGGAACACCGGGGAGCTGTTTTTT	CASSWRGNTGELFF
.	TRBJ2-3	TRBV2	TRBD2	TGTGCCAGCAGTTCTAGCGGGGTCGGTGATACGCAGTATTTT	CASSSSGVGDTQYF
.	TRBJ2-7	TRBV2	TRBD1	TGTGCCAGGGGACAGGGACTCGGCGAGCAGTACTTC	CARGQGLGEQYF
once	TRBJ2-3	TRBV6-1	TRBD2	TGTGCCAGCAGCTTCCGGGACTACACAGATACGCAGTATTTT	CASSFRDYTDTQYF
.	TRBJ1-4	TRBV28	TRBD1	TGTGCCAGCAGTAGCGGACAGGTGGGGATTGAAAAACTGTTTTTT	CASSSGQVGIEKLFF
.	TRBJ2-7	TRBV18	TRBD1	TGTGCCAGCTCACCGGACAGGGGGCAATACGAGCAGTACTTC	CASSPDRGQYEQYF
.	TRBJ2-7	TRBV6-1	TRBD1	TGTGCCAGCAGTGACCAGGGACAGGGAAAGGTCGAGCAGTACTTC	CASSDQGQGKVEQYF
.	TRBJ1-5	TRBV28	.	TGTGCCAGCCTGGGGGGCAATCAGCCCCAGCATTTT	CASLGGNQPQHF
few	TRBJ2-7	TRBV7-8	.	TGTGCCAGCAGCCTAAGTCCGGTCCCGGATTCCGAGCAGTACTTC	CASSLSPVPDSEQYF
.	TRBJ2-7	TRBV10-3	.	TGTGCCAGGGACGAGCAGTACTTC	CARDEQYF
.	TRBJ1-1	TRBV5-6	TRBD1	TGTGCCAGCAGCTTGGACAGGGGCACTGAAGCTTTCTTT	CASSLDRGTEAFF
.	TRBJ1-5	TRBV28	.	TGTGCCAGCAGTTTCCCGGCAGGCGGGAGCAATCAGCCCCAGCATTTT	CASSFPAGGSNQPQHF
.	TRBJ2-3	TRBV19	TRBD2	TGTGCCAGTAGCTACGGACTAGCAGATACGCAGTATTTT	CASSYGLADTQYF
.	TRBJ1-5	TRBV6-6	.	TGTGCCAGCAGTTATCAGGGTGATCAGCCCCAGCATTTT	CASSYQGDQPQHF
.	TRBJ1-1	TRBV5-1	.	TGCGCCAGCAGCCCGCAGAGGATGAACACTGAAGCTTTCTTT	CASSPQRMNTEAFF
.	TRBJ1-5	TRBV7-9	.	TGTGCCAGCAGCTTAGCAGACGGACTCTATAGCAATCAGCCCCAGCATTTT	CASSLADGLYSNQPQHF
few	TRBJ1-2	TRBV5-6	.	TGTGCCAGCAGCTTGGTGGGAGGGGGCTATGGCTACACCTTC	CASSLVGGGYGYTF
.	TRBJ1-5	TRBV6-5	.	TGTGCCAGCAGCGCTTCCGGGCCCCTGGGTACGAAGCATTTT	CASSASGPLGTKHF
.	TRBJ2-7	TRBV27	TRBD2	TGTGCCAGCAGTGCTTTACGAGCGGGAGGGCCTTCCGGGTACGAGCAGTACTTC	CASSALRAGGPSGYEQYF
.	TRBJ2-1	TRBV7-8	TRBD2	TGTGCCAGCAGTCGGACTAGCGGGAGGTTGGGAGAGCAGTTCTTC	CASSRTSGRLGEQFF
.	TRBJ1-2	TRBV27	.	TGTGCCAGCAGTTTATCGTACCGGACCCTCCTGGCTGGCTACACCTTC	CASSLSYRTLLAGYTF
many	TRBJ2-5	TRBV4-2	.	TGTGCCAGCAGCCAAGGCTGGGGGGGGGCGGCGCAAGAGACCCAGTACTTC	CASSQGWGGAAQETQYF
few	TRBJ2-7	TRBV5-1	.	TGCGCCAGCAGCTGGACCGGGGATAATTACGAGCAGTACTTC	CASSWTGDNYEQYF
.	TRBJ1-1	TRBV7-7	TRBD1	TGTGCCAGCAGCTTGTTTCAGGGGGAGAACACTGAAGCTTTCTTT	CASSLFQGENTEAFF
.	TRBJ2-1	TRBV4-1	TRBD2	TGCGCCACTAGCACCACGGGAGGGGGCTACAATGAGCAGTTCTTC	CATSTTGGGYNEQFF
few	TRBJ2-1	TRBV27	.	TGTGCCAGCAGTAATTCGGAGTCTGAATACGTTGAGCAGTTCTTC	CASSNSESEYVEQFF
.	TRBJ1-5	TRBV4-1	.	TGCGCCAGCAGCCAAGAGGAGGTGGGACAGCCCCAGCATTTT	CASSQEEVGQPQHF
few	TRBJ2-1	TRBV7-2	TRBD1	TGTGCCAGCAGCCAGGGGGCTCTCTCCTACAATGAGCAGTTCTTC	CASSQGALSYNEQFF
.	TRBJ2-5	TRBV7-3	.	TGTGCCAGCAGCTTGGCAGGCCGGGAGACCCAGTACTTC	CASSLAGRETQYF
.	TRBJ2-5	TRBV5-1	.	TGCGCCAGCAGCTTTAGTACAGACCAAGAGACCCAGTACTTC	CASSFSTDQETQYF